Listed below are T cell receptor beta chains from one sample, sequenced in a study of blood T cells in healthy people across ages. TCRdb reprocessed the 5' RACE reads with MiXCR, giving one entry per CDR3 protein. In the table there are about 1.8 million distinct CDR3 sequences, about 50% of which are singletons. Sequencing used blood. The receptors come from a woman aged 40 to 49 in good health. CDR3s include the opening cysteine and the closing phenylalanine or tryptophan. D genes are given only for firm matches. Not all rows give a size; the values are once, few, many and, for expanded clones, a class.

>.|TRBV7-9|TRBJ1-2|.
CASSRTGPRWDYGYTF
TGTGCCAGCAGTCGGACGGGGCCACGCTGGGACTATGGCTACACCTTC
>.|TRBV6-2/TRBV6-3|TRBJ2-6|.
CASSRAGSSGANVLTF
TGTGCCAGCAGCCGCGCGGGGAGCTCTGGGGCCAACGTCCTGACTTTC
>TRBD2|TRBV7-6|TRBJ2-5|.
CASSLGGSGGTQETQYF
TGTGCCAGCAGCTTAGGGGGCAGCGGGGGGACACAAGAGACCCAGTACTTC
>.|TRBV5-4|TRBJ2-5|.
CASSLGSSGNQETQYF
TGTGCCAGCAGCTTGGGATCTTCAGGGAACCAAGAGACCCAGTACTTC
>.|TRBV5-1|TRBJ2-1|many
CASSLNLNEQFF
TGCGCCAGCAGTCTAAACCTTAATGAGCAGTTCTTC
>TRBD1|TRBV10-3|TRBJ1-2|.
CAISPGRDREANYGYTF
TGTGCCATCAGTCCCGGAAGGGACAGGGAAGCTAACTATGGCTACACCTTC
>.|TRBV24-1|TRBJ2-1|many
CATSDVGSNNEQFF
TGTGCCACCAGTGATGTGGGAAGCAACAATGAGCAGTTCTTC
>TRBD2|TRBV11-2|TRBJ2-5|.
CASSLVMGGETQYF
TGTGCCAGCAGCTTAGTAATGGGAGGGGAGACCCAGTACTTC
>TRBD2|TRBV10-3|TRBJ2-5|.
CAITGSGGALETQYF
TGTGCCATCACGGGGAGCGGGGGGGCCCTAGAGACCCAGTACTTC
>TRBD2|TRBV24-1|TRBJ2-1|.
CATSRGSGREETQFF
TGTGCCACCAGTAGGGGATCAGGTCGGGAGGAGACCCAGTTCTTC
>.|TRBV6-5|TRBJ2-5|once
CASGENSLETQYF
TGTGCCAGCGGAGAGAATTCTTTGGAGACCCAGTACTTC
>TRBD2|TRBV9|TRBJ2-5|few
CASSGRLAGGGETQYF
TGTGCCAGCAGCGGCCGTCTAGCGGGGGGAGGAGAGACCCAGTACTTC
>TRBD1|TRBV6-1|TRBJ1-5|once
CASTARDSPSGPQHF
TGTGCCAGCACCGCCCGGGACAGCCCGTCGGGGCCCCAGCATTTT
>TRBD1|TRBV5-1|TRBJ2-1|few
CASSFGQGGYNEQFF
TGCGCCAGCAGTTTTGGACAGGGGGGGTACAATGAGCAGTTCTTC
>TRBD2|TRBV12-3/TRBV12-4|TRBJ2-5|.
CASSLRSGGAKETQYF
TGTGCCAGCAGTTTACGAAGCGGGGGGGCCAAAGAGACCCAGTACTTC
>.|TRBV6-5|TRBJ2-5|.
CASSIRGNEQYF
TGTGCCAGCAGTATACGGGGGAATGAGCAGTACTTC
>TRBD1|TRBV29-1|TRBJ1-4|once
CSVSTGAGEKLFF
TGCAGCGTCTCGACAGGGGCGGGGGAAAAACTGTTTTTT
>TRBD2|TRBV27|TRBJ2-3|.
CASSTRLAGTYTDTQYF
TGTGCCAGCAGTACACGACTAGCGGGGACCTACACAGATACGCAGTATTTT
>.|TRBV28|TRBJ2-7|.
CASSLDRGPGSSYEQYF
TGTGCCAGCAGCCTCGATAGAGGGCCGGGGAGCTCCTACGAGCAGTACTTC
>.|TRBV27|TRBJ2-1|few
CASSLRLFGGEQFF
TGTGCCAGCAGTTTACGCCTGTTTGGGGGCGAGCAGTTCTTC
>TRBD2|TRBV5-1|TRBJ2-5|.
CASSQLAGSGETQYF
TGCGCCAGCAGCCAACTAGCGGGGAGTGGGGAGACCCAGTACTTC
>.|TRBV7-2|TRBJ2-1|.
CASSSPRHREQFF
TGTGCCAGCAGCTCCCCCCGACATCGGGAGCAGTTCTTC
>.|TRBV6-1|TRBJ1-1|few
CASDRNTEAFF
TGTGCCAGCGACAGGAACACTGAAGCTTTCTTT
>.|TRBV29-1|TRBJ2-1|few
CSVSGGGLLYNEQFF
TGCAGCGTTTCTGGGGGGGGGCTCCTTTACAATGAGCAGTTCTTC
>TRBD1|TRBV11-2|TRBJ2-7|once
CASRPRTGDYEQYF
TGTGCCAGCAGACCAAGAACAGGGGACTACGAGCAGTACTTC
>TRBD1|TRBV7-2|TRBJ2-1|.
CASSSRQGAENEQFF
TGTGCCAGCAGCTCTAGACAGGGTGCTGAGAATGAGCAGTTCTTC
>.|TRBV5-1|TRBJ2-7|few
CASSLESSSNEQYF
TGCGCCAGCAGCTTGGAGTCTAGCAGCAATGAGCAGTACTTC
>.|TRBV6-1|TRBJ2-5|.
CASRLTGRGATQYF
TGTGCCAGCAGACTTACAGGGAGGGGGGCGACCCAGTACTTC
>.|TRBV7-9|TRBJ2-5|.
CASSPRGLHETQYF
TGTGCCAGCAGCCCTCGGGGGCTCCACGAGACCCAGTACTTC
>.|TRBV7-2|TRBJ2-2|.
CASSLDLNTGELFF
TGTGCCAGCAGCTTGGACTTGAACACCGGGGAGCTGTTTTTT
>.|TRBV27|TRBJ2-7|.
CASSFEGAYEQYF
TGTGCCAGCAGTTTCGAGGGTGCATACGAGCAGTACTTC
>TRBD2|TRBV27|TRBJ2-1|.
CASSLSPGLAGIDEQFF
TGTGCCAGCAGTCTATCGCCGGGACTAGCGGGGATCGATGAGCAGTTCTTC
>.|TRBV6-4|TRBJ1-2|.
CASSEMPGYGYTF
TGTGCCAGCAGTGAAATGCCAGGCTATGGCTACACCTTC
>.|TRBV3-1|TRBJ2-3|few
CASSPGGVKADTQYF
TGTGCCAGCAGCCCCGGGGGCGTAAAAGCAGATACGCAGTATTTT
>TRBD1|TRBV24-1|TRBJ2-1|.
CATSDRGAKQGSNEQFF
TGTGCCACCAGTGACCGTGGGGCGAAACAGGGGAGCAATGAGCAGTTCTTC
>.|TRBV25-1|TRBJ2-1|few
CASSEYEGAVGNEQFF
TGTGCCAGCAGTGAATATGAAGGGGCGGTGGGCAATGAGCAGTTCTTC
>TRBD2|TRBV6-5|TRBJ2-1|.
CASSYISGGPNEQFF
TGTGCCAGCAGTTACATCAGCGGGGGTCCCAATGAGCAGTTCTTC
>.|TRBV7-2|TRBJ1-2|.
CASSLPRTGHDYGYTF
TGTGCCAGCAGCTTACCCCGTACAGGGCATGACTATGGCTACACCTTC
>TRBD1|TRBV5-1|TRBJ2-3|few
CASSYSDREVDTQYF
TGCGCCAGCAGCTATTCGGACAGGGAAGTAGATACGCAGTATTTT
>TRBD1|TRBV6-4|TRBJ1-2|.
CASSDSGQGGIYGYTF
TGTGCCAGCAGTGACTCGGGACAGGGAGGGATCTATGGCTACACCTTC
>TRBD1|TRBV7-9|TRBJ2-3|many
CASSPGQGTQYF
TGTGCCAGCAGCCCCGGACAGGGGACGCAGTATTTT
>.|TRBV7-2|TRBJ2-7|.
CASSLGRPALYEQYF
TGTGCCAGCAGCTTAGGACGGCCAGCGCTCTACGAGCAGTACTTT
>.|TRBV29-1|TRBJ2-1|few
CSVGELSSEQFF
TGCAGCGTTGGGGAACTATCGAGTGAGCAGTTCTTC
>TRBD2|TRBV20-1|TRBJ2-1|few
CSVKLSGGLYNEQFF
TGCAGTGTTAAACTCAGCGGGGGGCTCTACAATGAGCAGTTCTTC
>TRBD2|TRBV4-3|TRBJ2-1|.
CASSQVAGLAGGRYNEQFF
TGCGCCAGCAGCCAAGTGGCGGGACTAGCGGGGGGTCGATACAATGAGCAGTTCTTC
>.|TRBV4-2|TRBJ1-2|few
CASSQDIASGIYGYTF
TGTGCCAGCAGCCAAGATATAGCCAGCGGTATCTATGGCTACACCTTC
>.|TRBV12-3/TRBV12-4|TRBJ2-3|.
CASSLQGVGTQYF
TGTGCCAGCAGCTTACAGGGAGTGGGTACGCAGTATTTT
>.|TRBV14|TRBJ1-2|.
CASSQEWGINGYTF
TGTGCCAGCAGCCAAGAATGGGGAATCAATGGCTACACCTTC
>TRBD1|TRBV11-2|TRBJ1-2|.
CASSFSAGGDYGYTF
TGTGCCAGCAGCTTCAGTGCAGGGGGCGACTATGGCTACACCTTC
>.|TRBV4-2|TRBJ2-3|.
CASSQRGGTSTDTQYF
TGTGCCAGCAGCCAAAGAGGGGGTACTAGCACAGATACGCAGTATTTT